Listed here is a single T cell receptor beta chain. This clone's antigen is unknown. Base qualities are missing; no much larger clone stands one base away. The sample is drawn from a study of cytomegalovirus exposure and HLA in healthy donors (dated by TCRdb to about 2017). With respect to the entire study: According to an earlier analysis of around 600 of the donors, 150 million to 200 million T cells yielded 100 million or so unique TCR beta sequences and less than 300 Gb of sequence data. An early release that covered approximately 600 HLA-typed donors contained 300 to 350 gigabases of sequencing data and 65 million to 100 million unique TCR sequences. Of the roughly 400 genotyped donors, 81% were placed in the genetic ancestry cluster associated with self-reported Caucasian donors. The study aimed to test whether signatures of past pathogen exposure could be identified by cataloging public T cell receptors. The study profiled the T cell repertoires of hundreds of subjects by immunosequencing and related them to cytomegalovirus serostatus. In addition to the first cohort of several hundred subjects, a separate validation cohort of about 120 different subjects was used. The study combined high-throughput TCR immunosequencing, statistical association of individual TCRs with disease status, and machine learning to predict cytomegalovirus infection status. A later analysis re-analyzed previously published TCR beta repertoires from 650 to 800 donors and added high-resolution HLA genotyping to study TCR occurrence patterns. Rather than drawing on any new phenotypic data, the later analysis identified candidate immune exposures from TCR beta sequences and the way those sequences occurred across donors. An earlier analysis of approximately 640 of the donors applied high-throughput TCR beta sequencing to assess whether each TCR beta V gene segment acted as functional or pseudogenic. Alongside the repertoire data, information on donor age, sex, ethnicity and CMV serostatus was compiled. In a later genetic analysis, genome-wide SNP genotypes for 398 of the 666 donors were used, and that subset was treated as a discovery cohort. All discovery cohort repertoires had been generated using a single sequencing platform. Both class I and class II loci were covered by HLA typing, at four-digit resolution. Typing coverage differed by locus: A, B, C, DRB1 and DQB1 were typed in about 620-630 donors, DQA1 in about 500, DPA1 in around 610, and DPB1 in roughly 470. Four to six DR-DQ haplotypes were handled as single units for association and clustering, since linkage in the cohort was strong. On average, around 230,000 unique TCR beta nucleotide sequences were sequenced per donor among some 430 genotyped donors of the cohort, with roughly 19% of those sequences being non-productive. General findings and caveats noted by the study authors: This cohort had only TCR beta chains sequenced, and the lack of alpha or paired-chain data limited which features could be detected. The classifier was reported to diagnose cytomegalovirus status with high specificity and sensitivity in both the original cohort and the validation cohort. Linkage disequilibrium might explain the correlated functional status among segregating V segments, but an unknown experimental factor could not be ruled out. It was suggested by the authors that the approach could potentially be generalized to other disease states and immunological phenotypes. A later analysis found that most CMV-associated TCR beta chains appeared HLA-restricted, with HLA associations seemingly driven largely by CMV exposure. Fewer than 20 rarely observed V segments, including chromosome 9 orphons, were excluded from the earlier analysis of just under 600 of the donors because counts were too low. In a later analysis, HLA-associated TCR beta chains showed more clonal expansion and lower generation probabilities than non-associated chains that were equally common. A cluster of highly shared sequence variants was judged likely to represent a technical artifact of the sequencing pipeline. In a later genetic analysis, fewer N-insertions in productive TCRs were reported among donors in an Asian-associated ancestry cluster than the approximately 670-donor mean. The study gave a list of more than 150 TCR beta chains associated with cytomegalovirus. Some IMGT-functional V segments, including TRBV6-2 and TRBV6-3, could not be distinguished by the 87-base-pair reads and were therefore excluded. A further reported finding was that TCR beta sequences accurately predicted the HLA-A and HLA-B alleles for most subjects in the first cohort. At a false discovery rate of 0.05, a later analysis linked approximately 18,000 TCR beta sequences to specific HLA alleles. In vitro tests confirmed that a few of the cytomegalovirus-associated TCR beta chains recognize cytomegalovirus antigens. An association between a missense DCLRE1C variant and V-gene and J-gene trimming of TCR beta chains was found in a later genetic analysis and replicated in an independent cohort. When HLA alleles, especially DR and DQ, strongly co-occurred, attributing TCR associations to individual alleles was difficult. An earlier analysis of 450 to 750 of the donors showed that most TCR beta V segments appeared in productive rearrangements either about 87% or about 30% of the time, which broadly matched IMGT annotations. Because HLA typing was missing for some donors at each locus, association tests included only the typed subset. Sequencing depth was assumed to be roughly uniform across donors in the presence/absence analyses, though that assumption may not hold. Most TCR sequences were seen in very few donors, while some public TCRs were found in many individuals. For the cohort, immune exposure information was limited to CMV serostatus. Several of the top co-occurrence clusters appeared to be linked to parvovirus B19, influenza, CMV and Epstein-Barr virus, according to a later analysis. A later analysis found that TCR association rates varied across HLA loci, with DRB1 alleles showing the most associated TCRs and HLA-C alleles the fewest.

The trim is 5 bases for V and 5 bases for J, with a gap of 15 bases between the germline ends. Via the germline V gene, CDR1 is MDHEN and CDR2 SYDVKM. The CDR3 goes from the cysteine to the phenylalanine over 14 residues. The only DNA kept is the CDR3, 42 bases in frame from the first base. The cohort comprised some 680 healthy bone marrow donors. All cohort members were sampled while nominally healthy, although unrecorded immune exposures were likely present. The donor was CMV seronegative and belonged to the group of several hundred seronegative cohort members. A peripheral blood sample was provided by each donor, and peripheral blood mononuclear cells were used for TCR beta sequencing. The Qiagen DNeasy Blood Extraction Kit was used to extract genomic DNA from the blood cell samples. The library came from the immunoSEQ multiplex PCR assay. A mixture of 60 forward primers for TCR Vbeta segments and 13 reverse primers for TCR Jbeta segments was used in the multiplex PCR. Amplification of the CDR3 region of rearranged TCR beta genes was performed with a multiplex PCR assay on genomic DNA. The amplified TCR beta libraries were sequenced on the Illumina HiSeq System as 87-base-pair reads. The study's processing was this. A later analysis tallied tens of millions of unique TCR beta chains across the 640 or so repertoires, and some 10 million of those chains were shared by two or more donors. A nearest-neighbor algorithm error-corrected the raw reads and collapsed the reads into unique sequences, merging closely related sequences to remove PCR and sequencing errors. V, D and J gene segments were assigned by aligning CDR3 sequences to IMGT reference sequences. For a sequence to be retained, a match of at least six nucleotides to both a V gene segment and a J gene segment was required. Rearrangements were classified as productive when the CDR3 lacked stop codons and remained in frame with V and J, and all other rearrangements were classified as non-productive. Following IMGT convention, CDR3 was defined as the stretch from the second conserved V-encoded cysteine to the conserved J-encoded phenylalanine. The earlier analysis of fewer than 700 of the donors excluded sequences that lacked an unambiguous match to a single V gene segment. In an earlier analysis of some 590 of the donors, a V segment was called functional when productive rearrangements were above 56.7%, and segregating when the standard deviation between donors exceeded 5%. To diagnose cytomegalovirus status from the catalog of TCR beta chain sequences, a statistical classification framework was built. In a later analysis, TCR nucleotide sequences were compared against IMGT/GENE-DB human TR gene sequences so that V and J genes could be assigned. In a later analysis, CDR3 sequences and most-parsimonious VDJ recombination scenarios were assigned using the TCRdist pipeline. In a later analysis, every TCR beta chain was defined by the combination of its CDR3 amino acid sequence and its V-gene family, and reads without a unique V-gene family were dropped. A later analysis removed 600 or so highly shared, low-generation-probability nucleotide sequences to deal with suspected cross-contamination and a sequencing artifact. A later analysis calculated a clonal expansion index for each public chain from normalized within-repertoire ranks of inferred template counts. A later analysis computed generation probabilities with a VDJ recombination model fitted to out-of-frame rearrangements, and checked the results against IGoR. Hypergeometric tests were used in a later analysis to score TCR-TCR, TCR-HLA and TCR-CMV co-occurrence, with a repertoire-size bias correction applied to the TCR pairs. To estimate false discovery rates, a later analysis permuted the HLA or CMV assignments 20 times. In a later analysis, co-occurring TCRs were grouped using DBSCAN, and TCRdist sequence similarity was added for clustering within HLA-allele-positive subsets. Co-occurrence clustering excluded repertoires with fewer than 30,000 or more than 120,000 public chains, plus five with anomalous nucleotide sharing. In TCRdb, the immuneACCESS table is reduced to in-frame sequences with V and J assigned. These tables do not hold every clone; where another copy was compared, an unresolved V gene accounts for under half, and the others remain unexplained. For V, J and clone size, that table is used; D and trimming come from the DNA. This sample gives 60,000 to 80,000 clones in total; approximately 79% of them show up just once. Of the sample, 2.9% is held by the ten largest clones.

The rearrangement combines TRBV28 with TRBJ1-2; the D segment could be TRBD1, given 5 matching bases. Input material: PBMCs. The source of this sequence is a woman aged 25 to 39 in good health and CMV-seronegative. The CDR3 protein: CASSPLGQGYGYTF. The DNA sequence is TGTGCCAGCAGTCCGCTGGGGCAGGGATATGGCTACACCTTC.